The 5 T cell receptor beta chains given below trace back to one sample, sequenced in a study of T cells in Graves' hyperthyroidism and ophthalmopathy. Amplified regions were TCR beta CDR3 sequences from RNA transcripts. TCR CDR3 underwent first-round RT-PCR with the HTBI primer set. One entry per CDR3 protein, called by TCRdb with MiXCR from the multiplex PCR reads. The repertoire holds 730,000 or so distinct CDR3 sequences, with approximately 18% as singletons. The sequenced material came from blood. These receptors were obtained from a woman aged 50 to 65 with Graves' hyperthyroidism that later progressed to Graves' ophthalmopathy.

This clonotype has ten or more counts. This rearrangement joins TRBV20-1 to TRBJ1-5; D gene ambiguous. Germline V gene data show CDR1 as DFQATT and CDR2 as SNEGSKA (reference sequence). V dropped 2 bases and J dropped 4 bases, with 12 bases sitting between them. This CDR3 has 14 residues. In nucleotides, the CDR3 is TGCAGTGCTAGAATCTCGGTTGGAAATCAGCCCCAGCATTTT. Its translation: CSARISVGNQPQHF.

This chain uses TRBV9 with TRBJ2-3, with D possibly TRBD1 on 5 matching bases. The V end was cut by 0 bases, the J end by 2 bases, with 13 bases between. The CDR3 has 16 residues. CDR1 SGDLS and CDR2 YYNGEE come from the germline V gene. CDR3 nucleotide sequence: TGTGCCAGCAGCGTAGCCGGCAGGACATTCACAGATACGCAGTATTTT. Translating it yields CASSVAGRTFTDTQYF.

J is TRBJ1-1 and V is TRBV6-1; D is uncertain. Trimming took 6 bases from V and 0 from J, leaving 11 bases between them. The CDR3 is made up of 14 amino acids. CDR1 and CDR2 (germline): MNHNS, SASEGT. DNA for the CDR3: TGTGCCAGCAGACCCGGGTCAATGAACACTGAAGCTTTCTTT. Amino acid sequence: CASRPGSMNTEAFF.

The V and J genes are TRBV2 and TRBJ1-5; 9 bases map to TRBD1. Germline lookup yields CDR1 SNHLY and CDR2 FYNNEI. The CDR3 length is 16 residues. J was trimmed by 0 bases and V by 3 bases; bases with no gene match: 3. DNA of the CDR3: TGTGCCAGCAGTGAGGGGACAGGGTATAGCAATCAGCCCCAGCATTTT. Amino acid sequence: CASSEGTGYSNQPQHF.

This clonotype was counted between two and nine times. The rearrangement joins TRBV12-3 or TRBV12-4 to TRBJ2-1; D might be TRBD2 (6 bases). The CDR3 runs to 14 residues. V lost 7 bases to trimming and J lost 6 bases, with 16 bases between them. DNA of the CDR3: TGTGCCAGCACCCCCCTCCGGGGGATCAATGAGCAGTTCTTC. Its translation: CASTPLRGINEQFF.